Sequencing of this T cell receptor beta chain was carried out in a study of a mutant IDH1 vaccine in newly diagnosed glioma. On the study more broadly: The patients were given eight vaccinations, one each in weeks 1, 3, 5, 7, 11, 15, 19 and 23. Study-level findings and limits: Any relationship between pseudoprogression and changes in top peripheral T cell clonotypes seemed absent.

Sequencing used immunoSEQ multiplex PCR; TCRdb keeps in-frame clones, though not all of them. The table includes 75,000 to 80,000 clones, more than 70% detected once. Regarding time point: week 23, last vaccination. In every dose of vaccine, 300 ug of mutant IDH1 20-mer peptide was given alongside topical imiquimod. This clone was detected once. The antigen is not known. The ends were cut back, 5 bases at V and 5 bases at J, with 8 bases in the middle. This CDR3 comprises 12 residues. The germline V gene encodes CDR1 SGHRS and CDR2 YFSETQ. The sequence derives from a woman aged 45 to 65 with glioma. The chain couples TRBV5-1 to TRBJ2-1, with D perhaps TRBD2 (6 bases). This specimen consisted of PBMCs, obtained from a glioma patient whose treatment included an IDH1 peptide vaccine. The CDR3 sequence is CASRGGDNEQFF. The CDR3 region has the DNA TGCGCCAGCAGGGGCGGGGACAATGAGCAGTTCTTC.